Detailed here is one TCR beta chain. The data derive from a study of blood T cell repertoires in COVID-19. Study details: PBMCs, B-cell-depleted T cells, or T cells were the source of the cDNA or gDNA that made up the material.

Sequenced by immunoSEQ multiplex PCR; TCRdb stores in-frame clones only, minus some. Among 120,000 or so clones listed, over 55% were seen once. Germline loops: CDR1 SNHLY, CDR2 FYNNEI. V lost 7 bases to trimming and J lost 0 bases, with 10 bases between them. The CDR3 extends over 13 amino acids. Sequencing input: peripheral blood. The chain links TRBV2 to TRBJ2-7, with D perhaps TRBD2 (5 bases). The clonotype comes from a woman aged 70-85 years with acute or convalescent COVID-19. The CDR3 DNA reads TGTGCCAGCATGGACGGGATCTCCTACGAGCAGTACTTC. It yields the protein CASMDGISYEQYF.